Given below is one T cell receptor (beta chain) in context. The record originates from a study of cytomegalovirus exposure and HLA in healthy donors. 13 Jbeta primers and 60 Vbeta primers were used for the PCR. Produced via immunoSEQ multiplex PCR; TCRdb's table is partial and in-frame only. The profile covers roughly 120,000 clones, with more than 70% appearing a single time and about 16% taken by the ten largest. Germline V gene data show CDR1 as SGHNT and CDR2 as YENEEA. The CDR3 is 13 residues long. The V and J ends lost 6 bases and 5 bases respectively, with 13 bases between them. The V call is TRBV11-3, the J call TRBJ2-5, with D maybe TRBD2 (6 bases). Sequenced input: PBMCs. The clonotype comes from a man aged 45 to 65 in good health and CMV-seropositive. The CDR3: CASSRDLAETQYF. The DNA for the CDR3 is TGTGCCAGCAGTCGGGACTTGGCCGAGACCCAGTACTTC.